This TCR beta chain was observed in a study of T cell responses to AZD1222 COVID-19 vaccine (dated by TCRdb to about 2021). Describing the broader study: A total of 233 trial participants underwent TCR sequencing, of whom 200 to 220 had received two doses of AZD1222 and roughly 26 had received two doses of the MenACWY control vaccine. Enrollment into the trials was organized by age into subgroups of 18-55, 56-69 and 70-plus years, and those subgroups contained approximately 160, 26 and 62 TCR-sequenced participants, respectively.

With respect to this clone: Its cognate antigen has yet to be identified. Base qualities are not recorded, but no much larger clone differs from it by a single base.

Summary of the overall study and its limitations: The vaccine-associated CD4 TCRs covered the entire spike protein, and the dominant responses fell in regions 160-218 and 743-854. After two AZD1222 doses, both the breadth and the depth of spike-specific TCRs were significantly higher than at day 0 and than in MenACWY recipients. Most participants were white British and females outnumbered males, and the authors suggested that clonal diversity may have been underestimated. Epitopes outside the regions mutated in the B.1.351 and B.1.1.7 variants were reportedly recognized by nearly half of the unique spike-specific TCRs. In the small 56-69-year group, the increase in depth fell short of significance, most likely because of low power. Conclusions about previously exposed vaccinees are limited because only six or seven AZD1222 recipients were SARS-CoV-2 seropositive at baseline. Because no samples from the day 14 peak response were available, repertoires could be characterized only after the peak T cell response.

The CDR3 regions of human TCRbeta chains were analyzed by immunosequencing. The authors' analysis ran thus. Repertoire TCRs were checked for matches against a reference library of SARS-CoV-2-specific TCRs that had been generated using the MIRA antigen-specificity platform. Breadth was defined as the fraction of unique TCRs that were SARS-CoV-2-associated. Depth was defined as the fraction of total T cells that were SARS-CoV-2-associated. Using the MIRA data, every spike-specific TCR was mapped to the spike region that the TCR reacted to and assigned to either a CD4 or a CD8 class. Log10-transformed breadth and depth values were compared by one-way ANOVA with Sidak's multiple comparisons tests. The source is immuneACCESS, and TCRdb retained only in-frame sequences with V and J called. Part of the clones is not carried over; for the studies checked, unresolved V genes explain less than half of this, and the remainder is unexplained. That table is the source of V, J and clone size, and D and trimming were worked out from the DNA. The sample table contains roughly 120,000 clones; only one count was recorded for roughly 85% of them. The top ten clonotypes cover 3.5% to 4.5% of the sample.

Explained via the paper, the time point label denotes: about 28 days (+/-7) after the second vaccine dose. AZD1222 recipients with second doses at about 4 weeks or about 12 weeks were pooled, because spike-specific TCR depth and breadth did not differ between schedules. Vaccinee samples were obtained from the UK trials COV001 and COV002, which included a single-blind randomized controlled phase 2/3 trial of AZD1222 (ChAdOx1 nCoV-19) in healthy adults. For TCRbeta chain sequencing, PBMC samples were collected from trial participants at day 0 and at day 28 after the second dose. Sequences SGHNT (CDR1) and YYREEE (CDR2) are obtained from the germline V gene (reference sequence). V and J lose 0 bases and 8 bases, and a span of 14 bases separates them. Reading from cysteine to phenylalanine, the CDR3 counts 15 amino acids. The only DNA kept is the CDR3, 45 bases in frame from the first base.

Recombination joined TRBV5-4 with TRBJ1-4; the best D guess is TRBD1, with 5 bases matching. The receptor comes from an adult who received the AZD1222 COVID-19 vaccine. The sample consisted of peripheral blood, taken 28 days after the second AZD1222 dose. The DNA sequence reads TGTGCCAGCAGCTTGGGCTCAGGGCAAGGGGAAAAACTGTTTTTT. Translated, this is CASSLGSGQGEKLFF.